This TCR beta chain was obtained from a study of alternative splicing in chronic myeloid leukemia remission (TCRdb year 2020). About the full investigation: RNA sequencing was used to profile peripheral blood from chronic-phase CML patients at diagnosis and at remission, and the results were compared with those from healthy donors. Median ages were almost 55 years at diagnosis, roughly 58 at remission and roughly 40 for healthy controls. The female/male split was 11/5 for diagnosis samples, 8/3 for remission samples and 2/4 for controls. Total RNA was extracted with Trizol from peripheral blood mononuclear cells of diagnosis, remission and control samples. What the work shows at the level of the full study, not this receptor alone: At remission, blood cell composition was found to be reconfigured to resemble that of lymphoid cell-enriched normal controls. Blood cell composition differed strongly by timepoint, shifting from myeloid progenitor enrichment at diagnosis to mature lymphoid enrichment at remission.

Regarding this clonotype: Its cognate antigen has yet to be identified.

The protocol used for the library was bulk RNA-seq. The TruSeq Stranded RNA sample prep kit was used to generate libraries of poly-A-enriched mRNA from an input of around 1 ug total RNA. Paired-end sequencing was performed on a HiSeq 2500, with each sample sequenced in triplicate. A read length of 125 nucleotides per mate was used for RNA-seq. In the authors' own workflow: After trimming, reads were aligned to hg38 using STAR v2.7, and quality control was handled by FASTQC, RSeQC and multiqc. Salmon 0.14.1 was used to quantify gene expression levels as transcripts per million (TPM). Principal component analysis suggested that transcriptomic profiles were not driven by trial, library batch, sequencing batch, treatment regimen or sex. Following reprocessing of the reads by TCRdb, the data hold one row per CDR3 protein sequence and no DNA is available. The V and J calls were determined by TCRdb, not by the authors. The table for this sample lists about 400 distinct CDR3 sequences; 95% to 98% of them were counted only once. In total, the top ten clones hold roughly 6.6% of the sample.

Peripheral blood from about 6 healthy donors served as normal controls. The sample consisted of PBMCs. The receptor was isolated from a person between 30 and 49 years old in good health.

The CDR3 corresponds to CASLITGGLTDTQYF. This chain is built from TRBV3-1 and TRBJ2-3; without DNA, the TCRdb call of TRBD2 cannot be checked. From the germline V gene (reference sequence), CDR1 is LGHDT and CDR2 is YNNKEL. The CDR3 numbers 15 residues from cysteine through phenylalanine. DNA for this receptor is not on file.